Following are 16 T cell receptor beta chains from one sample sequenced in a study of cytomegalovirus exposure and HLA in healthy donors. It was with 60 Vbeta and 13 Jbeta primers that the PCR ran. TCRdb's table, derived via immunoSEQ multiplex PCR, lists solely in-frame clones and lacks some. The sample has about 180,000 clones, roughly 79% seen once. The sequenced sample consisted of PBMCs. The origin of the receptors is a male donor in good health and CMV-seronegative.

V and J are TRBV7-9 and TRBJ2-7; 8 nucleotides line up with TRBD2. The CDR3 is 18 residues long. The germline gives CDR1 SEHNR, CDR2 FQNEAQ (reference sequence). Trimming at V came to 1 base and at J to 3 bases, leaving 14 bases not matched to a gene. CDR3 protein: CASSLVGSGIERFYEQYF. CDR3 nucleotide sequence: TGTGCCAGCAGCTTAGTAGGTAGCGGGATCGAAAGATTCTACGAGCAGTACTTC.

V usage is TRBV21-1 and J usage is TRBJ2-5; the D call in the table, TRBD2, was not verified against the DNA. The J call may be incorrect, as the DNA end agrees better with TRBJ2-7. TRBV21-1 is a pseudogene locus. This CDR3 is built from 13 residues. CDR3 protein: CASSKLVTYEQYF. CDR3 nucleotides: TGTGCCAGCAGCAAGCTGGTCACCTACGAGCAGTACTTC.

V and J are TRBV27 and TRBJ2-3; TRBD2 agrees at 10 bases. CDR1 and CDR2 from the germline V gene are MNHEY and SMNVEV (reference sequence). The V and J ends lost 3 bases and 3 bases, in that order; junction bases with no gene match: 3. The CDR3 consists of 15 residues. CDR3 DNA: TGTGCCAGCAGTTTCGAGCGGGAGGGTACAGATACGCAGTATTTT. Its translation is CASSFEREGTDTQYF.

The genes are TRBV4-1 and TRBJ2-5, with D unclear. The J call may be wrong; the DNA end is better matched by TRBJ2-7. Germline V CDR1 and CDR2: MGHRA, YSYEKL. The CDR3 totals 14 residues. CDR3: CASSPTSSSYEQYF. CDR3 nucleotide sequence: TGCGCCAGCAGCCCCACTTCTAGCTCCTACGAGCAGTACTTC.

The chain has TRBV6-6 and TRBJ1-6, with 9 bases that match TRBD1. J gave up 6 bases and V 2 bases, and 2 bases lay outside the gene matches. This CDR3 is 15 amino acids long. Germline CDR1 and CDR2: MNHNY and SVGAGI (reference sequence). CDR3 amino acids: CASSYRGQGNSPLHF. CDR3 bases: TGTGCCAGCAGTTACCGGGGACAGGGTAATTCACCCCTCCACTTT.

Here the CDR3 DNA reads TGTGCCAGCAGTCTAAGGACTGTCTACGAGCAGTACTTC. Translation gives CASSLRTVYEQYF. The V gene is TRBV28, the J gene TRBJ2-7; the D gene is possibly TRBD2 (5 bases). The V end was cut by 5 bases, the J end by 3 bases, with 11 bases between. CDR1 is MDHEN and CDR2 is SYDVKM in the germline V gene. The CDR3 is 13 residues long.

The chain couples TRBV30 to TRBJ1-5, with D perhaps TRBD1 (6 bases). The V gene lost 1 base and the J gene lost 3 bases, with 10 bases spanning the gap. Germline V gene data show CDR1 as GTSNPN and CDR2 as SVGIG (reference sequence). The length of the CDR3 is 14 residues. CDR3 amino acids: CAWSGGHPNQPQHF. In DNA form, the CDR3 reads TGTGCCTGGAGTGGGGGACACCCCAATCAGCCCCAGCATTTT.

With respect to this clone: The sample contains more than one DNA sequence encoding this CDR3. The J gene is TRBJ2-7, the V gene TRBV27; 9 positions agree with TRBD2. V gave up 3 bases and J gave up 3 bases; unmatched junction bases: 6. Germline CDR1 reads MNHEY; CDR2 reads SMNVEV (reference sequence). The CDR3 has 15 residues. The chain's CDR3 is CASSLSGTSFYEQYF. CDR3 nucleotides: TGTGCCAGCAGTTTGAGCGGGACTAGCTTCTACGAGCAGTACTTC.

The chain uses TRBV29-1 and TRBJ2-1; 12 bases are a match to TRBD2. Germline CDR1 and CDR2: SQVTM and ANQGSEA. V shed 4 bases and J 4 bases; nucleotides not matched to a gene: 5. The CDR3 has 15 residues. The CDR3 bases are TGCAGCGTTGTTAAGACTAGCGGGGGATACAATGAGCAGTTCTTC. As protein: CSVVKTSGGYNEQFF.

This clone is a singleton in its sample. The V and J genes are TRBV28 and TRBJ1-1; no reliable D call. Trimming took 4 bases from V and 2 from J, leaving 5 bases between them. The germline gives CDR1 MDHEN, CDR2 SYDVKM. This CDR3 has 12 residues. DNA for the CDR3: TGTGCCAGCAGTTATATTAACACTGAAGCTTTCTTT. Translating it yields CASSYINTEAFF.

J is TRBJ1-5 and V is TRBV9; D is unclear. CDR3 length: 13 residues. Trimming cost V 0 bases and J 6 bases, with 7 bases left between them. Looked up from germline, CDR1 is SGDLS and CDR2 is YYNGEE. Written as DNA, the CDR3 is TGTGCCAGCAGCGTAGGAGCGGGTCAGCCCCAGCATTTT. It is translated as CASSVGAGQPQHF.

This clone was counted between two and nine times. The chain couples TRBV18 to TRBJ2-3, with 9 bases aligning to TRBD2. The CDR3 has 17 residues. Germline V gives CDR1 KGHSH, CDR2 LQKENI. With V trimmed by 3 bases and J by 5 bases, 12 bases remained unmatched. The CDR3 nucleotides are TGTGCCAGCTCACCCCTCGTGGTTAGCGGGAGTTTAGATACGCAGTATTTT. Translating gives CASSPLVVSGSLDTQYF.

The V gene is TRBV12-5, the J gene TRBJ2-5, with a tentative D call TRBD2 (6 bases). V was clipped by 4 bases and J by 5 bases, with 11 bases between them. CDR3 length: 13 amino acids. The germline CDR1 and CDR2 sequences are LGHNT and FRNRAP. The CDR3 bases are TGTGCTAGTGGTTGGGGGAGGAGGGAGACCCAGTACTTC. Translating it yields CASGWGRRETQYF.

Concerning this clone: Within the sample, other DNA sequences also encode this same CDR3. This sequence joins TRBV30 and TRBJ1-5; TRBD1 matches at 8 bases. CDR3 length: 14 amino acids. The junction had 3 bases not matched to a gene; V was cut back by 3 bases and J by 2 bases. In germline, CDR1 is GTSNPN, CDR2 SVGIG (reference sequence). The chain's CDR3 is CAWSAGGGNQPQHF. Written as DNA, the CDR3 is TGTGCCTGGAGCGCAGGGGGCGGCAATCAGCCCCAGCATTTT.

The chain links TRBV30 to TRBJ1-2; 7 bases match TRBD1. The CDR3 spans 15 residues. From germline, CDR1 is GTSNPN and CDR2 SVGIG (reference sequence). The junction had 8 bases not matched to a gene; V was cut back by 0 bases and J by 4 bases. The CDR3 nucleotides read TGTGCCTGGAGTGTCTTTAGACAGGGAGGCTATGGCTACACCTTC. Amino acids: CAWSVFRQGGYGYTF. The variable domain in full, with the rest retrieved from reference TRBV30 and TRBJ1-2, is SQTIHQWPATLVQPVGSPLSLECTVEGTSNPNLYWYRQAAGRGLQLLFYSVGIGQISSEVPQNLSASRPQDRQFILSSKKLLLSDSGFYLCAWSVFRQGGYGYTFGSGTRLTVV.

V usage is TRBV9 and J usage is TRBJ2-2; TRBD1 agrees at 8 bases. The V gene end was trimmed by 4 bases and the J gene end by 7 bases; junction bases not matched to a gene: 12. Germline assignment: CDR1 SGDLS and CDR2 YYNGEE. The CDR3 consists of 16 residues. In nucleotides, the CDR3 is TGTGCCAGCAGCCCCACCCACCGGACAGGGTACGGGGAGCTGTTTTTT. Encoded protein: CASSPTHRTGYGELFF.